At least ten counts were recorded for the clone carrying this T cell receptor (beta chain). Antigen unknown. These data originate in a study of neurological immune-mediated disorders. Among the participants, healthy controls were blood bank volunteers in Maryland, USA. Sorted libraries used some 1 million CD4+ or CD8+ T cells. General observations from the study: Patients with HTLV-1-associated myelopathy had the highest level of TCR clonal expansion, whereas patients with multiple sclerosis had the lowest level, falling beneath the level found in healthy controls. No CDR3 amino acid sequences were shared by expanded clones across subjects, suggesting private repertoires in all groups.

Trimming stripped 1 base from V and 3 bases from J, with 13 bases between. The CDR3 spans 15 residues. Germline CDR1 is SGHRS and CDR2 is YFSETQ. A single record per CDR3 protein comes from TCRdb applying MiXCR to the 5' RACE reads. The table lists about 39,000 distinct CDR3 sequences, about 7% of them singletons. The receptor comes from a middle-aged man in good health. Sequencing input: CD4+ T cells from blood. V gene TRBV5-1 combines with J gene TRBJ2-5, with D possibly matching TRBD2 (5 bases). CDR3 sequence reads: CASSLRVGEEETQYF. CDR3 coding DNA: TGCGCCAGCAGCTTGCGTGTGGGAGAGGAAGAGACCCAGTACTTC.